These 12 T cell receptor beta chains were sequenced from one sample in a study of T cell repertoires in cytomegalovirus infection. MiXCR, applied by TCRdb to the reads, yields one record per CDR3 protein. The sample has about 260,000 distinct CDR3 sequences, approximately 15% seen once. The sequencing input was PBMCs. All receptors come from a human donor in good health (CMV status not recorded). Some clones in this sample may be carry-over from other donors' samples.

This sequence joins TRBV29-1 and TRBJ2-3; possibly TRBD2 for D (5 bases). Germline V gene lookup returns CDR1 SQVTM and CDR2 ANQGSEA. Between the trimmed V and J ends, which lost 7 bases and 5 bases, there was a span of 16 bases. The CDR3 runs to 13 residues. The CDR3: CSAGSDYGDTQYF. The CDR3 DNA reads TGCAGCGCGGGTAGCGATTATGGAGATACGCAGTATTTT.

This clonotype was recorded a few times. The rearrangement uses TRBV4-1 and TRBJ2-1, with D hard to call. CDR1 and CDR2 from the germline V gene are MGHRA and YSYEKL. The V and J ends lost 1 base and 1 base respectively, with 14 bases between them. The CDR3 has 17 amino acids. The CDR3, as DNA: TGCGCCAGCAGCCAAGTTATGGACCGTCTTTCCTACAATGAGCAGTTCTTC. Protein product: CASSQVMDRLSYNEQFF.

This chain joins TRBV29-1 and TRBJ1-5; D not resolved. From germline, CDR1 is SQVTM and CDR2 ANQGSEA. The V end lost 4 bases, the J end lost 8 bases, and 15 bases lay between the germline ends. This CDR3 spans 13 amino acids. The CDR3 bases are TGCAGCGTTGCACAGTCCAGTGCAGAGCCCCAGCATTTT. Protein product: CSVAQSSAEPQHF.

This clonotype has at least ten counts. The chain employs TRBV7-2 and TRBJ1-3; perhaps TRBD1 as D (5 bases). Germline V gene data show CDR1 as SGHTA and CDR2 as FQGNSA. V was trimmed by 5 bases and J by 1 base, leaving 12 bases between them. CDR3 length: 15 residues. The CDR3 nucleotides read TGTGCCAGCAGCCCCCGGACATTTTCTGGAAACACCATATATTTT. It encodes CASSPRTFSGNTIYF.

The V and J genes are TRBV6-6 and TRBJ1-5; TRBD1 might be the D (6 bases). The CDR3 is 13 residues long. Germline-derived CDR1 and CDR2 are MNHNY and SVGAGI (reference sequence). V lost 7 bases to trimming and J lost 9 bases, with 16 bases between them. The CDR3, as DNA: TGTGCCAGCACACCCCAGGGGTTTGCGCCCCAGCATTTT. It codes for CASTPQGFAPQHF.

The chain employs TRBV28 and TRBJ2-7; 7 bases match TRBD2. The germline V gene has CDR1 MDHEN and CDR2 SYDVKM. There are 14 residues in the CDR3. With V trimmed by 6 bases and J by 2 bases, 7 bases remained unmatched. CDR3 residues: CASRGGVVPYEQYF. DNA of the CDR3: TGTGCCAGCAGGGGGGGGGTGGTACCCTACGAGCAGTACTTC. Looking up the rest from reference TRBV28 and TRBJ2-7 gives the full variable domain: DVKVTQSSRYLVKRTGEKVFLECVQDMDHENMFWYRQDPGLGLRLIYFSYDVKMKEKGDIPEGYSVSREKKERFSLILESASTNQTSMYLCASRGGVVPYEQYFGPGTRLTVT.

This clonotype has a handful of counts. Germline is not matched at one junction end, which may reflect a read error. The chain is built from TRBV20-1 and TRBJ1-6; 9 bases are a match to TRBD1. The CDR3 is made up of 15 amino acids. The germline CDR1 and CDR2 sequences are DFQATT and SNEGSKA (reference sequence). CDR3 nucleotides: TGCAGTGTACCTTGGACAGGGGATTATAATTCGCCCCTCCACTTT. Its translation: CSVPWTGDYNSPLHF.

The CDR3, as DNA: TGCAGTGCCTCCCCGGGGGGACGCGCGGCTTTCTTT. It specifies CSASPGGRAAFF. The chain has TRBV20-1 and TRBJ1-1, with D perhaps TRBD1 (5 bases). Trimming removed 6 bases at V and 11 bases at J, with 19 bases between. The CDR3 is 12 residues long. Looked up from germline, CDR1 is DFQATT and CDR2 is SNEGSKA (reference sequence).

The V and J genes are TRBV5-4 and TRBJ2-1, with D tentatively TRBD1 or TRBD2 (6 bases each). Germline assignment: CDR1 SGHNT and CDR2 YYREEE (reference sequence). Trimming stripped 5 bases from V and 6 bases from J, with 24 bases between. The CDR3 consists of 17 residues. The CDR3 loop is CASSRRGGRQATNEQFF. As DNA, the CDR3 is TGTGCCAGCAGTCGTCGAGGGGGGCGGCAGGCTACCAATGAGCAGTTCTTC.

This clonotype appeared a few times. This chain connects TRBV7-3 to TRBJ2-1; 10 bases map to TRBD2. Germline V gene sequence: CDR1 SGHTA, CDR2 FQGTGA. CDR3 size: 15 residues. Trimming took 5 bases from V and 7 from J; bases not matched to a gene: 8. In nucleotides, the CDR3 is TGTGCCAGCAGCGTCGGACTAGCGGAGAAAAATGAGCAGTTCTTC. Amino acids: CASSVGLAEKNEQFF.

This clonotype was counted only a few times. The chain couples TRBV2 to TRBJ2-2; perhaps TRBD1 as D (6 bases). Germline values: CDR1 SNHLY, CDR2 FYNNEI. The CDR3 has 15 amino acids. The ends were cut back, 4 bases at V and 4 bases at J, with 13 bases in the middle. CDR3: CASSVRGKGTGELFF. CDR3 nucleotide sequence: TGTGCCAGCAGTGTCAGGGGAAAAGGCACCGGGGAGCTGTTTTTT. The variable domain in full, completed from reference TRBV2 and TRBJ2-2, reads EPEVTQTPSHQVTQMGQEVILRCVPISNHLYFYWYRQILGQKVEFLVSFYNNEISEKSEIFDDQFSVERPDGSNFTLKIRSTKLEDSAMYFCASSVRGKGTGELFFGEGSRLTVL.

This clonotype appeared many times. The V and J genes are TRBV19 and TRBJ1-1, with D uncertain. Looked up from germline, CDR1 is LNHDA and CDR2 is SQIVND (reference sequence). Trimming removed 1 base from V and 2 bases from J, with 11 bases in between. CDR3 length: 15 amino acids. The CDR3 region has the DNA TGTGCCAGTAGTATAGGCAGCCCATTAAACACTGAAGCTTTCTTT. It codes for CASSIGSPLNTEAFF.